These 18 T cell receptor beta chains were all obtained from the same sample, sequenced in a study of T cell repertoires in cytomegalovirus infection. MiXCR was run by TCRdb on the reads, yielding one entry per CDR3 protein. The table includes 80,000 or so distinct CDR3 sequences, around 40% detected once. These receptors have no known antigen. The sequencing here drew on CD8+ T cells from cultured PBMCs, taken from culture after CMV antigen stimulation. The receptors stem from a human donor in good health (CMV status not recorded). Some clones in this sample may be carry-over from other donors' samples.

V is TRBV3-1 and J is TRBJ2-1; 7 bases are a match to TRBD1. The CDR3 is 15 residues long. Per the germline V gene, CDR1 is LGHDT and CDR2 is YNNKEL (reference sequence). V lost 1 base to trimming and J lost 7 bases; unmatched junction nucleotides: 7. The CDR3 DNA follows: TGTGCCAGCAGCCAAGCGAGGGGGCGGTTGAATGAGCAGTTCTTC. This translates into CASSQARGRLNEQFF.

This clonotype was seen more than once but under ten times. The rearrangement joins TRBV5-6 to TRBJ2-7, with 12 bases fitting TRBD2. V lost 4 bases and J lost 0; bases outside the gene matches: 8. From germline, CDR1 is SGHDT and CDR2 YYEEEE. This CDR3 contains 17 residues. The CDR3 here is CASSPRTSGVSSYEQYF. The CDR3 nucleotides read TGTGCCAGCAGCCCTCGGACTAGCGGGGTTAGCTCCTACGAGCAGTACTTC.

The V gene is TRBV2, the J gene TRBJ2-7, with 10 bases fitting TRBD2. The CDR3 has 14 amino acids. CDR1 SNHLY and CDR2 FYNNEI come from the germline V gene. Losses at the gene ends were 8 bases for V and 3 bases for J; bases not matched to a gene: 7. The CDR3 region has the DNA TGTGCCAGCGGATCTAGCGGGGGAGACTACGAGCAGTACTTC. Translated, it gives CASGSSGGDYEQYF.

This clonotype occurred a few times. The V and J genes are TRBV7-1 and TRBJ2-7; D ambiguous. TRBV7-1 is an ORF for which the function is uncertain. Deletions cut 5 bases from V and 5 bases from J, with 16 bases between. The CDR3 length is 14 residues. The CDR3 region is CASSPPVPPDEQYF. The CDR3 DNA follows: TGTGCCAGCAGCCCGCCGGTCCCCCCCGACGAGCAGTACTTC.

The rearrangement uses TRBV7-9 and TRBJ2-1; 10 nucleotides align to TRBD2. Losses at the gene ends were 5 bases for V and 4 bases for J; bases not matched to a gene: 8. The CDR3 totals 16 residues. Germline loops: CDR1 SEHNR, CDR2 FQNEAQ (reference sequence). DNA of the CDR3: TGTGCCAGCAGCCCATTAGCGGGGGGCAATTACAATGAGCAGTTCTTC. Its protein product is CASSPLAGGNYNEQFF.

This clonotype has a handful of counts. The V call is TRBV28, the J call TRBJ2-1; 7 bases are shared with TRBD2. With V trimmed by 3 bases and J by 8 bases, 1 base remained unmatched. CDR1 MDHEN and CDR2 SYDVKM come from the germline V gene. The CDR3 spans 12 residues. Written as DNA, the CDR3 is TGTGCCAGCAGTTTGGGGGGGTATGAGCAGTTCTTC. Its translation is CASSLGGYEQFF.

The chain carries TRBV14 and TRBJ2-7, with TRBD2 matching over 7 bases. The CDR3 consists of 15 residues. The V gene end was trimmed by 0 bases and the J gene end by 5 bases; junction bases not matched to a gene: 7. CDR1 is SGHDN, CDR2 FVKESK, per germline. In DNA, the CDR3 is TGTGCCAGCAGCCAAGATGTTAGCGGGTTGGACGAGCAGTACTTC. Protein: CASSQDVSGLDEQYF.

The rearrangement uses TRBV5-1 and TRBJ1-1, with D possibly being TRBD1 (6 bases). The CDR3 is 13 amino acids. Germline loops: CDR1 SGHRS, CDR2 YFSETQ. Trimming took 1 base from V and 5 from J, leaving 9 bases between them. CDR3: CASSLTGITEAFF. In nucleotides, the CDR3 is TGCGCCAGCAGCTTGACAGGGATAACTGAAGCTTTCTTT.

The CDR3 nucleotides read TGTGCCAGCAGTTCCGGCGGGGGCCCGGACTCGGGCTACGAGCAGTACTTC. As protein: CASSSGGGPDSGYEQYF. The J gene is TRBJ2-7, the V gene TRBV12-3 or TRBV12-4; possible D gene TRBD2, 7 bases. The ends were cut back, 4 bases at V and 3 bases at J, with 22 bases in the middle. The CDR3 loop spans 17 amino acids.

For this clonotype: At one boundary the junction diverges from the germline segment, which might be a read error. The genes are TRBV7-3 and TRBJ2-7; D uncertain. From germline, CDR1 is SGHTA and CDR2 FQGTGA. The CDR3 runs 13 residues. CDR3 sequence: CATSPGRGYEQYF. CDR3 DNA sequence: TGTGCCACCAGCCCCGGTCGCGGTTACGAGCAGTACTTC.

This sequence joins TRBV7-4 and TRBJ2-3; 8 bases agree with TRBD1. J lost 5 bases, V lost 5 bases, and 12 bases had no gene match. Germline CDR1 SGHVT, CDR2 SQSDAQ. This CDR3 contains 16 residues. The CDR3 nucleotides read TGTGCCAGCAGCCCCTTCCAGGGGGCGCTGGGAGATACGCAGTATTTT. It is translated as CASSPFQGALGDTQYF.

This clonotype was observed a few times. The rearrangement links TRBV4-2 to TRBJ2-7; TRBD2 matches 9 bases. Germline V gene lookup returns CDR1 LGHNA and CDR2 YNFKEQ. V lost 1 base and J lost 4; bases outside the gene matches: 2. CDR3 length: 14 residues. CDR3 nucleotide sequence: TGTGCCAGCAGCCAAGGGGCGGGGGGGTACGAGCAGTACTTC. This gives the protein CASSQGAGGYEQYF.

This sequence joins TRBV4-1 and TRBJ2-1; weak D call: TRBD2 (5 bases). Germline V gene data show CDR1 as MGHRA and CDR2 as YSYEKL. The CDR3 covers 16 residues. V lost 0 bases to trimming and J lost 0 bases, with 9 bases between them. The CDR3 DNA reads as TGCGCCAGCAGCCAAGATCCGGCGGGCTCCTACAATGAGCAGTTCTTC. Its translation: CASSQDPAGSYNEQFF.

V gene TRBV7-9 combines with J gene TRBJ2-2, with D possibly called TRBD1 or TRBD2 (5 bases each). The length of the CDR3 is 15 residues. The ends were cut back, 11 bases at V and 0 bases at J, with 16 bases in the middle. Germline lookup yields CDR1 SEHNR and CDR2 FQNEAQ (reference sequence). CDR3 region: CAGTTETANTGELFF. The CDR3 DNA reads TGTGCCGGGACGACGGAGACCGCGAACACCGGGGAGCTGTTTTTT. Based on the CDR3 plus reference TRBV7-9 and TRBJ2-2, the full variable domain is DTGVSQNPRHKITKRGQNVTFRCDPISEHNRLYWYRQTLGQGPEFLTYFQNEAQLEKSRLLSDRFSAERPKGSFSTLEIQRTEQGDSAMYLCAGTTETANTGELFFGEGSRLTVL.

As DNA, the CDR3 is TGCGCCAGCAGGACAGGGCATAACAATGAGCAGTTCTTC. This translates into CASRTGHNNEQFF. This sequence joins TRBV23-1 and TRBJ2-1, with 7 bases lining up with TRBD1. TRBV23-1 is annotated as an ORF whose role is uncertain. The CDR3 totals 13 residues. V was pared by 6 bases and J by 5 bases, with 4 bases of the junction left unmatched.

CDR3 sequence reads: CSATGQGDVGELFF. CDR3 in DNA: TGCAGTGCTACCGGACAGGGTGATGTCGGGGAGCTGTTTTTT. This chain links TRBV20-1 with TRBJ2-2; 8 bases line up with TRBD1. The V and J ends lost 4 bases and 7 bases, in that order; junction bases with no gene match: 8. In germline, CDR1 is DFQATT, CDR2 SNEGSKA (reference sequence). The length of the CDR3 is 14 residues.

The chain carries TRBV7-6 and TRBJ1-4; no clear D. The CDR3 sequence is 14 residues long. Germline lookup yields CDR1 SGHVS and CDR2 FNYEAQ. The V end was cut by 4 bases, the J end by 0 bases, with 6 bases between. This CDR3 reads CASSSEATNEKLFF. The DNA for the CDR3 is TGTGCCAGCAGCTCCGAAGCAACTAATGAAAAACTGTTTTTT.

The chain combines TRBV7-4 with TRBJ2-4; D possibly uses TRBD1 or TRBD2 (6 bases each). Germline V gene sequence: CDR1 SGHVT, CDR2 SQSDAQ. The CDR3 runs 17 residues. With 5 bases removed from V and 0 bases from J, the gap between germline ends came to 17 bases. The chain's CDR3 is CASSPSEGGIAKNIQYF. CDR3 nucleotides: TGTGCCAGCAGCCCCTCTGAGGGGGGAATAGCCAAAAACATTCAGTACTTC.